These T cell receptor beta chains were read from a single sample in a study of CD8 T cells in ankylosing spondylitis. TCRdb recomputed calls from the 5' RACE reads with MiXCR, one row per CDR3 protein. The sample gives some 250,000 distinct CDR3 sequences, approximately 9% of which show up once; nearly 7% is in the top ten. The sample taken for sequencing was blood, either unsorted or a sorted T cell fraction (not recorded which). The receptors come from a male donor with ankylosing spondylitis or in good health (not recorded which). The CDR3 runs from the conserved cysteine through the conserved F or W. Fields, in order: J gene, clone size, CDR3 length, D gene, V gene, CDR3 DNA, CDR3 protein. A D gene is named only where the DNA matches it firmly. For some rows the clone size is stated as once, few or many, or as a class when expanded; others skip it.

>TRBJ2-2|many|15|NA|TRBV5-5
TGTGCCAGCAGCCCGACAGCCGCGAACACCGGGGAGCTGTTTTTT
CASSPTAANTGELFF
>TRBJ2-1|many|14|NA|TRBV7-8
TGTGCCAGCAGCCTCCGGGACTTATACAATGAGCAGTTCTTC
CASSLRDLYNEQFF
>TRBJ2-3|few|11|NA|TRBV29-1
TGCAGCGTCGCAGACACAGATACGCAGTATTTT
CSVADTDTQYF
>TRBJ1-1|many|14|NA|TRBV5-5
TGTGCCAGCAGCCCCCCGCTGGGGAGCGCTGAAGCTTTCTTT
CASSPPLGSAEAFF
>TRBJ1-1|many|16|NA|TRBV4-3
TGCGCCAGCAGCCAAGATATCGGGGGCTTGAACACTGAAGCTTTCTTT
CASSQDIGGLNTEAFF
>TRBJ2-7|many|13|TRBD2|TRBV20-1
TGCAGTGCTAGAAGCGGGAGGGCCAACGAGCAGTACTTC
CSARSGRANEQYF
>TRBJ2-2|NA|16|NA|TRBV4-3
TGCGCCAGCAGCCCCGTGTGGGGGGTAACTGGCGGGGAGCTGTTTTTT
CASSPVWGVTGGELFF
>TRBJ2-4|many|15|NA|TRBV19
TGTGCCAGTAGTACGGATTGGGGGCCAAAAAACATTCAGTACTTC
CASSTDWGPKNIQYF
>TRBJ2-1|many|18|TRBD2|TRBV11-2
TGTGCCAGCAGCCTTGGACTAGCGGGGATAAGCTCCTACAATGAGCAGTTCTTC
CASSLGLAGISSYNEQFF
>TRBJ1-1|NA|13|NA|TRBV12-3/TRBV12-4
TGTGCCAGCAGTTTGGTGACAGCCTATGAAGCTTTCTTT
CASSLVTAYEAFF
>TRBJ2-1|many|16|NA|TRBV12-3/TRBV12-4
TGTGCCAGCACCCCGGCGGAGAACTCACGGGCCCATGAGCAGTTCTTC
CASTPAENSRAHEQFF
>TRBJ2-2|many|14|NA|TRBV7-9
TGTGCCAGCAGCGGCGACAGCAGGTCCGGGGAGCTGTTTTTT
CASSGDSRSGELFF
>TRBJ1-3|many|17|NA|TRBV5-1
TGCGCCAGCAGCTTGGGGCTTGGGACGGACTCTGGAAACACCATATATTTT
CASSLGLGTDSGNTIYF
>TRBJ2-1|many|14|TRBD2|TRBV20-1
TGCAGTGCTAGCCTTAGCGGGAGTGGGAATGAGCAGTTCTTC
CSASLSGSGNEQFF
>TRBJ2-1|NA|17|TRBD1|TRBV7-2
TGTGCCAGCAGCTCACTGAGGGGACAGGGAATATACAATGAGCAGTTCTTC
CASSSLRGQGIYNEQFF
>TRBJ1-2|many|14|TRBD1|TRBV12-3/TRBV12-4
TGTGCCAGCAGCACGGGACAGGGTAACTATGGCTACACCTTC
CASSTGQGNYGYTF
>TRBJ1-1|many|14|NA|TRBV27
TGTGCCAGCAGTTTCCGGGGGCGTAACACTGAAGCTTTCTTT
CASSFRGRNTEAFF
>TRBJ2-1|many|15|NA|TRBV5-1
TGCGCCAGCAGCTCTCGGCTTTATAAGTTCAATGAGCAGTTCTTC
CASSSRLYKFNEQFF
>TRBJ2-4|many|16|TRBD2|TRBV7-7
TGTGCTAGCAGCTTCCTACTAGCGGGAATCAAAAACATTCAGTACTTC
CASSFLLAGIKNIQYF
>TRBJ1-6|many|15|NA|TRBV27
TGTGCCAGCAGTGAGGGGACACCCGGGAATTCACCCCTCCACTTT
CASSEGTPGNSPLHF
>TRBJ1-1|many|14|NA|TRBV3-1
TGTGCCAGCAGCCAAGATGGGGCATACACTGAAGCTTTCTTT
CASSQDGAYTEAFF
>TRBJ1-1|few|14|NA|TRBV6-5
TGTGCCAGCAGTTATGAGGTAGGGAACACTGAAGCTTTCTTT
CASSYEVGNTEAFF
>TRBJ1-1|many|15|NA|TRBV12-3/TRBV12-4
TGTGCCAGCAGGGGGGCCGACAGGCCGTTTACTGAAGCTTTCTTT
CASRGADRPFTEAFF
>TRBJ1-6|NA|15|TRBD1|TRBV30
TGTGCCTGGAGTGTCCCACAGGGGTTTGTTTCACCCCTCCACTTT
CAWSVPQGFVSPLHF
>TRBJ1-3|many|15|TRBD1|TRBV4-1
TGCGCCAGCAGCCTCAGGACAGGGGAGGGAAACACCATATATTTT
CASSLRTGEGNTIYF
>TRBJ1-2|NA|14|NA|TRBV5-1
TGCGCCAGCAGCTCGGACGGACCGCGGTATGGCTACACCTTC
CASSSDGPRYGYTF
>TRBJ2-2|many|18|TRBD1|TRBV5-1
TGCGCCAGCAGCTCCGGACAGGGGAAAATTAGTGGGACCGGGGAGCTGTTTTTT
CASSSGQGKISGTGELFF
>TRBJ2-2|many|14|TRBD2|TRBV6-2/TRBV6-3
TGTGCCAGCAGGACTAGCGAAAACACCGGGGAGCTGTTTTTT
CASRTSENTGELFF
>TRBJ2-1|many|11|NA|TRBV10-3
TGTGCCATCAGTCAGAACAATGAGCAGTTCTTC
CAISQNNEQFF
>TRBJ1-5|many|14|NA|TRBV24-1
TGTGCCACCAGTGATGGGGGCACCGCTCAGCCCCAGCATTTT
CATSDGGTAQPQHF
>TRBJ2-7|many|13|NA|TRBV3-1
TGTGCCAGCAGCCAAGGGGGGCACTACGAGCAGTACTTC
CASSQGGHYEQYF
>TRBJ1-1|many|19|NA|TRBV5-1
TGCGCCAGCAGCTTGAGTATGGGACGTCGGGCTATTGGAGACACTGAAGCTTTCTTT
CASSLSMGRRAIGDTEAFF
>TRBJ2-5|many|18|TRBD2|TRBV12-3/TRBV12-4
TGTGCCAGCAGTTTAGAGCGGGGGGCCAGCCGAGCCCAAGAGACCCAGTACTTC
CASSLERGASRAQETQYF
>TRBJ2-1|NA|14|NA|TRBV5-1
TGCGCCAGCAGACCGTCCCGCACGGGGAATGAGCAGTTCTTC
CASRPSRTGNEQFF
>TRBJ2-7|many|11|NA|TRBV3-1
TGTGCCAGCAGCGGACTTCACGAGCAGTACTTC
CASSGLHEQYF
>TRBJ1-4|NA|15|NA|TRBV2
TGTGCCAGCGACGGAGGGTTAGCAACTAATGAAAAACTGTTTTTT
CASDGGLATNEKLFF
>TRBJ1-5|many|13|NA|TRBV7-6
TGTGCCAGCAGCTGGGACAGCAATCAGCCCCAGCATTTT
CASSWDSNQPQHF
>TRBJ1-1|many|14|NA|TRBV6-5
TGTGCCAGCAGTTACAGTGGGGAGTCCGCTGAAGCTTTCTTT
CASSYSGESAEAFF
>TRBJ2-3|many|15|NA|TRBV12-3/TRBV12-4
TGTGCCAGCACCCAAGGGGAGAGCGCGGCAGATACGCAGTATTTT
CASTQGESAADTQYF
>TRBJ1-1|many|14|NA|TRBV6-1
TGTGCCAGCAATGGGGGCGCGGGGCACACTGAAGCTTTCTTT
CASNGGAGHTEAFF
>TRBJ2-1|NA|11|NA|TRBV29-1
TGCAGCGTTGAAAAGTTTAATGAGCAGTTCTTC
CSVEKFNEQFF
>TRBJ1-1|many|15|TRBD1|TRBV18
TGTGCCAGCTCACCCCCCGGGACAGGGAGGTCTGAAGCTTTCTTT
CASSPPGTGRSEAFF
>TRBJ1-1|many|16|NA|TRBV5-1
TGCGCCAGCAGCTTTACAGGTTTGGGGATGAACACTGAAGCTTTCTTT
CASSFTGLGMNTEAFF
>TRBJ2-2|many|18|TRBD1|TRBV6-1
TGTGCCAGCAGTGAAGAACTACCGGGACAGGGATACACCGGGGAGCTGTTTTTT
CASSEELPGQGYTGELFF
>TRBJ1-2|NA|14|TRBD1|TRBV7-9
TGTGCCAGCACCCCGGACAGGGCCGTGAGGGGCTACACCTTC
CASTPDRAVRGYTF
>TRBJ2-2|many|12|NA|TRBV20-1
TGCAGTGCTCTGCGGGGCACCGGGGAGCTGTTTTTT
CSALRGTGELFF